The clone carrying this TCR beta chain has ten or more counts. The CDR3 runs to 15 residues. Germline V gives CDR1 SGHTA, CDR2 FQGNSA. Trimming took 2 bases from V and 3 from J; bases not matched to a gene: 6. RNA served as the template for amplifying TCR beta CDR3 regions. Second-round multiplex PCR came after a first-round RT-PCR that employed HTBI primers. From the multiplex PCR reads, TCRdb called clonotypes with MiXCR, one entry per CDR3 protein. The sample contains hundreds of thousands of distinct CDR3 sequences, 22% of which appear only once. The data are from a study of Graves' ophthalmopathy and Graves' hyperthyroidism.

The chain combines TRBV7-2 with TRBJ2-7; 8 bases are a match to TRBD1. This TCR came from a woman between 18 and 29 years old with stable Graves' hyperthyroidism. Some clones in this sample may be carry-over from other donors' samples. Sequenced sample: peripheral blood. CDR3 bases: TGTGCCAGCAGCTTAAGACAGGGGACCGACTACGAGCAGTACTTC. This encodes CASSLRQGTDYEQYF.